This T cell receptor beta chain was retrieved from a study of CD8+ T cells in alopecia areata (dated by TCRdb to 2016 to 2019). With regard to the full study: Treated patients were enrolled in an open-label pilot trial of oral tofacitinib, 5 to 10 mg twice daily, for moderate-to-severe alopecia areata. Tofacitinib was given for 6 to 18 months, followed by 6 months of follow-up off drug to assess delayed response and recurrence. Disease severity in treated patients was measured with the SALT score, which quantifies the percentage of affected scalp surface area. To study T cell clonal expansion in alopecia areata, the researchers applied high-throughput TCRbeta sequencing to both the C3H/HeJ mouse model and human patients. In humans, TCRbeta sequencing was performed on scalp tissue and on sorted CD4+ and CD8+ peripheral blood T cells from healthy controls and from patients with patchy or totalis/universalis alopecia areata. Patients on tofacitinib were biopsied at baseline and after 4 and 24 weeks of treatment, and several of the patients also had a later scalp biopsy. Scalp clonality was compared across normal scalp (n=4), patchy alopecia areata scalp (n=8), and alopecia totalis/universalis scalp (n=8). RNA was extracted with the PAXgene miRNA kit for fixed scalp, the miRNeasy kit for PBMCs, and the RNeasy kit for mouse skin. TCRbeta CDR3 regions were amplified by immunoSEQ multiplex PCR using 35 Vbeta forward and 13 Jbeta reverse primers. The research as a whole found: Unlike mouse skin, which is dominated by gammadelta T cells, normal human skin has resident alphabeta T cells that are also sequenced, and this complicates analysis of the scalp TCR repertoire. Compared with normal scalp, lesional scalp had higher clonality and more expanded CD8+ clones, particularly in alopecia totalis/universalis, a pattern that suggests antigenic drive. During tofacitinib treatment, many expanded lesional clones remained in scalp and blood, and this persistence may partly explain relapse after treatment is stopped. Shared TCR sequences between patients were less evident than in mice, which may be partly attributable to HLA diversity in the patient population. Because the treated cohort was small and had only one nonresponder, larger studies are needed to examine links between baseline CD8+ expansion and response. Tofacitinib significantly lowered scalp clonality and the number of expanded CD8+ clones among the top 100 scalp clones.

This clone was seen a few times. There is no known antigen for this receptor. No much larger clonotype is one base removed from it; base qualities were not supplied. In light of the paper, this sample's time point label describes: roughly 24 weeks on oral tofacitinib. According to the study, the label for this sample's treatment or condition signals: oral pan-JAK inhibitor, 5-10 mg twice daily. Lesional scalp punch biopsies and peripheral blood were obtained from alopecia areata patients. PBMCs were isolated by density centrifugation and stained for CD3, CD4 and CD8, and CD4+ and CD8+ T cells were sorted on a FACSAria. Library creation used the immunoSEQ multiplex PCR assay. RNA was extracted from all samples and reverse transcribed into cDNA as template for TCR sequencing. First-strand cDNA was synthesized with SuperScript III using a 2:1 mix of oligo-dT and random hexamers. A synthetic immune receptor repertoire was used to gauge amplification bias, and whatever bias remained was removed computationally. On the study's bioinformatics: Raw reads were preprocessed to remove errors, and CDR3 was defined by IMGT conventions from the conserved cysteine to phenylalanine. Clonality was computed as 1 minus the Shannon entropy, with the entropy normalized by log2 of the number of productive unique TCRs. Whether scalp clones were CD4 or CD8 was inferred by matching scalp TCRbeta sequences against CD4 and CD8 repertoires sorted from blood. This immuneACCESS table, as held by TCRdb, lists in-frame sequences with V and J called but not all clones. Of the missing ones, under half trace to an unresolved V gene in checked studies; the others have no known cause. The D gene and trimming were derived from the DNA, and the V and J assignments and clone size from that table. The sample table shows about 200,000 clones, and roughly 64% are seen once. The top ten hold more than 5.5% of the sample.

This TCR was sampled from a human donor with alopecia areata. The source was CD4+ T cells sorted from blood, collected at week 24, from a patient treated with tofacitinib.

The CDR3 reads CSVELAEETQYF. The DNA reads as follows: TGCAGCGTTGAACTAGCGGAAGAGACCCAGTACTTC. The sequence is built from TRBV29-1 and TRBJ2-5; 7 middle bases align to TRBD2. Sequences SQVTM (CDR1) and ANQGSEA (CDR2) are obtained from the germline V gene. Inclusive of the bounding cysteine and phenylalanine, the CDR3 is 12 residues long. Solely the CDR3 DNA is kept, with 36 bases framed from the first base. The germline V end is reduced by 2 bases and the J end by 3 bases; junction bases left unmatched: 0.